This T cell receptor (beta chain) appears in the sequencing data of a study of response to subunit inactivated influenza vaccine. TCRdb ran MiXCR on the RT-PCR reads and lists one entry per CDR3 protein. The sample has about 570,000 distinct CDR3 sequences; 11% are singletons. This CDR3 comprises 16 residues. V was shortened by 1 base and J by 2 bases, with 11 bases between the two germline ends. These same records also appear under a second study, on T cells expressing NK-cell markers. Per that study: With UMIs, 5'RACE template switching was used to make TCR beta cDNA. CD3+CD56+NKG2C+, CD3+CD56+NKG2C- and CD3+CD56-NKG2C+ T cells, once sorted, supplied the TCR beta repertoires.

The material was PBMCs from blood, obtained on the day of vaccination. This TCR came from a man in his fifties or sixties who received an inactivated influenza vaccine. This sequence joins TRBV12-3 or TRBV12-4 and TRBJ1-4; TRBD1 might be the D (5 bases). The CDR3 region has the DNA TGTGCCAGCAGTTTAGGCCAGGGCCTTACTAATGAAAAACTGTTTTTT. It encodes CASSLGQGLTNEKLFF.